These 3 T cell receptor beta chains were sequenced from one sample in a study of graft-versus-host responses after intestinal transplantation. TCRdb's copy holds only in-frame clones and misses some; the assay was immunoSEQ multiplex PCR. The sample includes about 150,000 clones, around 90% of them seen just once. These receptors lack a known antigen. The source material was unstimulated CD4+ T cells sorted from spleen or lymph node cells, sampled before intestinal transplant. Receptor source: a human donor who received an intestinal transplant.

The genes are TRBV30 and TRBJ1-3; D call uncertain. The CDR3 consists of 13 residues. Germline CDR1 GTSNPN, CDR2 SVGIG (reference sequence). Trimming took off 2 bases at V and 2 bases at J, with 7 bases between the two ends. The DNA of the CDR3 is TGTGCCTGGAGTCACAGTACTGGAAACACCATATATTTT. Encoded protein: CAWSHSTGNTIYF.

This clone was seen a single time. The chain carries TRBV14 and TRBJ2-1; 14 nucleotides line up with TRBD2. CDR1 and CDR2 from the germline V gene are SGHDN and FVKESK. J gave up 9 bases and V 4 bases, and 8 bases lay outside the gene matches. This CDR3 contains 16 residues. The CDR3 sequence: CASSRRLAGGVVEQFF. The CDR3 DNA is TGTGCCAGCAGCCGCCGACTAGCGGGAGGGGTGGTTGAGCAGTTCTTC.

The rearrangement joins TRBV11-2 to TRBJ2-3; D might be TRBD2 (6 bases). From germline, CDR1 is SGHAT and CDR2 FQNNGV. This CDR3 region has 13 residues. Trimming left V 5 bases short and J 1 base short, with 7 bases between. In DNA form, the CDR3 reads TGTGCCAGCAGCGCTAGCGGCACAGATACGCAGTATTTT. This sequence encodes CASSASGTDTQYF.